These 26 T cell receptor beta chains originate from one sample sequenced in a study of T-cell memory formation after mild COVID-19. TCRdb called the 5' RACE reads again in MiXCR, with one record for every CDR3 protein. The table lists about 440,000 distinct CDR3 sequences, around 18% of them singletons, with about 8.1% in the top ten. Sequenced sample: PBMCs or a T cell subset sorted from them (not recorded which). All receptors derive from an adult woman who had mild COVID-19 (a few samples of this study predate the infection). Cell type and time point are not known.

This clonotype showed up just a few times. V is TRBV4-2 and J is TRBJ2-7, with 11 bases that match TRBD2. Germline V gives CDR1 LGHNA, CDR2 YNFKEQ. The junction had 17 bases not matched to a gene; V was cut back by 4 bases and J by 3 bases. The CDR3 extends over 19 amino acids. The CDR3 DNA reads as TGTGCCAGCAGCCCAAAGACTAGCGGGGTCCTAGACTGGGACTACGAGCAGTACTTC. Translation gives CASSPKTSGVLDWDYEQYF.

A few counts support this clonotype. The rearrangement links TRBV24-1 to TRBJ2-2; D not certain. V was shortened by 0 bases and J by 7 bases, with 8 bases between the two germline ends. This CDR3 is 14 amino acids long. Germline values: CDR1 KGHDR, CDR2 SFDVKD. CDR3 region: CATSDLRVGGELFF. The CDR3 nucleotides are TGTGCCACCAGTGATTTGCGGGTTGGCGGGGAGCTGTTTTTT.

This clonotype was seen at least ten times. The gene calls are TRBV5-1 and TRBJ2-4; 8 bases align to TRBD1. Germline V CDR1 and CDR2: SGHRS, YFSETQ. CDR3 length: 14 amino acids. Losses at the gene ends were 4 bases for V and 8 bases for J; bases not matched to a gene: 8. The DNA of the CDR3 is TGCGCCAGCAGCCCGACAGGGGAGAAGGACATTCAGTACTTC. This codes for CASSPTGEKDIQYF.

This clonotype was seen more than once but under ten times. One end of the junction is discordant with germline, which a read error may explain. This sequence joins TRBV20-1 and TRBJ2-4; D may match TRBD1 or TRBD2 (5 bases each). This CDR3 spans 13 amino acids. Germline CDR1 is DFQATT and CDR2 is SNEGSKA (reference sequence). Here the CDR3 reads CSAREGTENIQYF. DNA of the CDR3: TGCAGTGCTCGAGAAGGGACGGAGAACATTCAGTACTTC.

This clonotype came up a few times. In nucleotides, the CDR3 is TGTGCCATCAGACCGGGACAGGGTCAGCCCCAGCATTTT. Its protein product is CAIRPGQGQPQHF. The chain carries TRBV10-3 and TRBJ1-5; TRBD1 aligns across 9 bases. Per the germline V gene, CDR1 is ENHRY and CDR2 is SYGVKD. CDR3 size: 13 residues. The J segment lost 6 bases and the V segment lost 6 bases, leaving 3 bases of the junction unmatched.

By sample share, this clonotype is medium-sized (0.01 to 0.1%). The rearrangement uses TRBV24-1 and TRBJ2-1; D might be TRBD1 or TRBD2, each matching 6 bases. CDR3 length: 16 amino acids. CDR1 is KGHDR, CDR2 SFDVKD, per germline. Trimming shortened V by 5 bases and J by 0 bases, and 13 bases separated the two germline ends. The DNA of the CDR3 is TGTGCCACCAGTGGGATGGGGGGCCGCTCCTACAATGAGCAGTTCTTC. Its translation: CATSGMGGRSYNEQFF.

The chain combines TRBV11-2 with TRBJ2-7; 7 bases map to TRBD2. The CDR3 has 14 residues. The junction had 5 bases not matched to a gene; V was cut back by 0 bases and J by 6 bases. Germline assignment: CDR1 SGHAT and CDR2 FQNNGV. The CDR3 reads CASSLDHGGFEQYF. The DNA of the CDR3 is TGTGCCAGCAGCTTAGATCACGGGGGGTTCGAGCAGTACTTC.

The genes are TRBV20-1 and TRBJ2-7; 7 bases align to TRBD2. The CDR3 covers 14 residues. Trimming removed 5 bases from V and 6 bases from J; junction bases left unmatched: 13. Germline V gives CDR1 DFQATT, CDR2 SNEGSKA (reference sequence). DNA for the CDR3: TGCAGTGCTTCCCTCCGGGGTTCTAGCGGCGAGCAGTACTTC. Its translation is CSASLRGSSGEQYF.

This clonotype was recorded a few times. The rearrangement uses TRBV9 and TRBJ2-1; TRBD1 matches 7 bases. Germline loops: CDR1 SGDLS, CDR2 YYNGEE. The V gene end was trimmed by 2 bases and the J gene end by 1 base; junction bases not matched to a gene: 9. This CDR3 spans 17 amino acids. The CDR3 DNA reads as TGTGCCAGCAGCGTGACGACCGGGACAGATTCCTACAATGAGCAGTTCTTC. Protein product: CASSVTTGTDSYNEQFF.

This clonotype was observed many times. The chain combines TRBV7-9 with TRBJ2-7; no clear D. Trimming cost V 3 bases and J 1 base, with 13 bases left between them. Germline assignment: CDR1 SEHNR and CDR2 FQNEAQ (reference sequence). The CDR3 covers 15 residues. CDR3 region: CASSLDRVRSYEQYF. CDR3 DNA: TGTGCCAGCAGCTTGGACCGGGTCCGATCCTACGAGCAGTACTTC. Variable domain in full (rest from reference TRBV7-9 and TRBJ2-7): DTGVSQNPRHKITKRGQNVTFRCDPISEHNRLYWYRQTLGQGPEFLTYFQNEAQLEKSRLLSDRFSAERPKGSFSTLEIQRTEQGDSAMYLCASSLDRVRSYEQYFGPGTRLTVT.

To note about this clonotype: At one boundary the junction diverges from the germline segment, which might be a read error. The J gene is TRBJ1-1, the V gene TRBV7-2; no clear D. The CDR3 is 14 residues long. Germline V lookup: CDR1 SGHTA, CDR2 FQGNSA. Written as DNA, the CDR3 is TGCGCCAGCAGCTTAGAGCCCCACGGCACTGAAGCTTTCTTT. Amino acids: CASSLEPHGTEAFF.

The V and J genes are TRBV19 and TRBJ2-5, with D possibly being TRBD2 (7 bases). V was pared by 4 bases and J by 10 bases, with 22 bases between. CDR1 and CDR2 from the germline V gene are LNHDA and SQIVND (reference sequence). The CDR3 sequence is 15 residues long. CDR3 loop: CASSNYHGGANGQYF. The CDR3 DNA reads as TGTGCCAGTAGTAATTACCATGGGGGGGCGAATGGCCAGTACTTC.

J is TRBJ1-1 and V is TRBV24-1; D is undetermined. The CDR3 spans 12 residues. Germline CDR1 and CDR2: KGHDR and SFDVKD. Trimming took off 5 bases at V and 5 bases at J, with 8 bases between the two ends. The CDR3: CATSGGGTEAFF. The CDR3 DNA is TGTGCCACCAGTGGGGGTGGGACTGAAGCTTTCTTT.

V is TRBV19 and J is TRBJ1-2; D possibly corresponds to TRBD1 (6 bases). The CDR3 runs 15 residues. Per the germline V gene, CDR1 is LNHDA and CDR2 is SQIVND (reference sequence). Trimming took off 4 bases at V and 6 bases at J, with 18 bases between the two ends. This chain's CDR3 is CASSRGRQALDGYTF. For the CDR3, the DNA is TGTGCCAGTAGTAGGGGGAGACAGGCGTTGGATGGCTACACCTTC.

CDR3 in amino acids: CASSWSDRVTYEQYF. CDR3 nucleotides: TGTGCCAGCAGTTGGTCAGACAGGGTTACCTACGAGCAGTACTTC. The chain employs TRBV12-3 or TRBV12-4 and TRBJ2-7; TRBD1 aligns across 7 bases. The CDR3 has 15 residues. V was pared by 4 bases and J by 2 bases, with 8 bases of the junction left unmatched.

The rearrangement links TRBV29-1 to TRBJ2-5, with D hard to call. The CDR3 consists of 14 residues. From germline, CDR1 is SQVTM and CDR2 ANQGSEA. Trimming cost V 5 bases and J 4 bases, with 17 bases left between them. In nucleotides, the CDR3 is TGCAGCGTTTACCACACCTTGTTGGGAGAGACCCAGTACTTC. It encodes CSVYHTLLGETQYF.

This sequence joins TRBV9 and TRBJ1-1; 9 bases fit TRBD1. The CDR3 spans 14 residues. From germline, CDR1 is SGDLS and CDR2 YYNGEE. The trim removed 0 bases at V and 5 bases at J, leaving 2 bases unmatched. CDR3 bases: TGTGCCAGCAGCGTAGGAGGGACAGGGACTGAAGCTTTCTTT. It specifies CASSVGGTGTEAFF.

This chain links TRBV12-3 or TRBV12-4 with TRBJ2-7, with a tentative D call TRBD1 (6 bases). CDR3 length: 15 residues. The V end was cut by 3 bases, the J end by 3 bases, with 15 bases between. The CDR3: CASSFSATGLYEQYF. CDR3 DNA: TGTGCCAGCAGTTTTTCTGCGACAGGACTCTACGAGCAGTACTTC.

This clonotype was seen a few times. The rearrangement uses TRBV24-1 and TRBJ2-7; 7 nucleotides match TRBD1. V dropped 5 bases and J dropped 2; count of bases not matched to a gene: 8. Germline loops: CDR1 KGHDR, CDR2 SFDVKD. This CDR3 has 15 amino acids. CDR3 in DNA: TGTGCCACCAGTGCTCCGGGACAGAAAGCCTACGAGCAGTACTTC. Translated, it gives CATSAPGQKAYEQYF.

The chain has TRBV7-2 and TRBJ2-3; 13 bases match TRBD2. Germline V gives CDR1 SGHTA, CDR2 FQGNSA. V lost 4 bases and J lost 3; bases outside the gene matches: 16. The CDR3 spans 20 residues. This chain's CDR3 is CASSSTSGLAGVVMTDTQYF. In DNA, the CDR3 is TGTGCCAGCAGCTCTACCTCAGGACTAGCGGGGGTCGTAATGACAGATACGCAGTATTTT.

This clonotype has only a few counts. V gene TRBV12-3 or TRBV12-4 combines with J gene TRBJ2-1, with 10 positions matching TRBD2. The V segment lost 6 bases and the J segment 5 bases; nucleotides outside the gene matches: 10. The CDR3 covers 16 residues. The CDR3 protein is CASSFSAGGPHNEQFF. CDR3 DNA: TGTGCCAGCAGCTTCTCAGCGGGAGGGCCCCACAATGAGCAGTTCTTC.

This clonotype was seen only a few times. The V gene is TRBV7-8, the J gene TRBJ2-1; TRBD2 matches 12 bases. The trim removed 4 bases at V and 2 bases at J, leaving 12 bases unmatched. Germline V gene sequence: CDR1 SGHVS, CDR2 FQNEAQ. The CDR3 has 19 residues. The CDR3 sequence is CASSYDRLAGVSTYNEQFF. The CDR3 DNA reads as TGTGCCAGCAGCTATGACAGACTAGCGGGAGTTTCTACCTACAATGAGCAGTTCTTC.

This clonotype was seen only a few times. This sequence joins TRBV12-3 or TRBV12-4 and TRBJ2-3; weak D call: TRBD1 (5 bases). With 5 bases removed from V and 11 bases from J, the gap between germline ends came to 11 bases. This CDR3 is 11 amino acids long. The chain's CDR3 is CASSRQWVQYF. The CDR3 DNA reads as TGTGCCAGCAGTAGACAGTGGGTGCAGTATTTT.

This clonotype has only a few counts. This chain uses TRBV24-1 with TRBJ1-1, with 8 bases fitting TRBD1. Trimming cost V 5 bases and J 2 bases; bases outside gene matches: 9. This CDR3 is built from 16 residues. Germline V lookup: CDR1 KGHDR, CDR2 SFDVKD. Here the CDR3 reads CATSGGQAKGNTEAFF. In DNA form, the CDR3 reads TGTGCCACCAGTGGGGGACAGGCTAAAGGAAACACTGAAGCTTTCTTT.

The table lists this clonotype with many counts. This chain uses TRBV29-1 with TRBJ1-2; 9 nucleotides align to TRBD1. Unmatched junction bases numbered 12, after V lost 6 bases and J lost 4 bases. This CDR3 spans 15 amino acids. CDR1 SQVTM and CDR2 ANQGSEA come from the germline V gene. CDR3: CSVAGQGPSGYGYTF. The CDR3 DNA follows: TGCAGCGTGGCCGGACAGGGGCCGAGCGGCTATGGCTACACCTTC. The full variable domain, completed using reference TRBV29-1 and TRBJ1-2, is SAVISQKPSRDICQRGTSLTIQCQVDSQVTMMFWYRQQPGQSLTLIATANQGSEATYESGFVIDKFPISRPNLTFSTLTVSNMSPEDSSIYLCSVAGQGPSGYGYTFGSGTRLTVV.

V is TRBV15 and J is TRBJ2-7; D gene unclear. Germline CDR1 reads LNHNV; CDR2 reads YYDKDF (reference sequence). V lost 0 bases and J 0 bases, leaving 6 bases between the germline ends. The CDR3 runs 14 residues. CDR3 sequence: CATSRDTHSYEQYF. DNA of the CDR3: TGTGCCACCAGCAGAGATACTCACTCCTACGAGCAGTACTTC.